The entry below describes one TCR beta chain. Its antigen is unknown. This record belongs to a study of neurological immune-mediated disorders. Germline CDR1 is SGHVS and CDR2 is FQNEAQ. There are 17 residues in the CDR3. V shed 6 bases, J shed 4 bases, and the junction held 9 bases outside the gene matches. The unsorted libraries were produced from 2 million PBMCs held at -80 C. Study results and caveats: HTLV-1-associated myelopathy showed the most TCR clonal expansion; multiple sclerosis the least, below healthy controls.

The making of cDNA relied on 5'RACE with 10-nucleotide random UMIs. From the 5' RACE reads, TCRdb called clonotypes with MiXCR, one entry per CDR3 protein. The sample lists tens of thousands of distinct CDR3 sequences; roughly an eighth were seen once. Sequenced material: PBMCs. This receptor was identified in a woman in her fifties or sixties in good health. The V and J genes are TRBV7-8 and TRBJ2-1, with TRBD2 identical over 13 bases. The CDR3 sequence is CASRLTRTSGRYNEQFF. CDR3 nucleotide sequence: TGTGCCAGCAGATTAACCCGGACTAGCGGGAGATACAATGAGCAGTTCTTC. The variable domain in full, completed from reference TRBV7-8 and TRBJ2-1, reads GAGVSQSPRYKVAKRGQDVALRCDPISGHVSLFWYQQALGQGPEFLTYFQNEAQLDKSGLPSDRFFAERPEGSVSTLKIQRTQQEDSAVYLCASRLTRTSGRYNEQFFGPGTRLTVL.